This T cell receptor beta chain is from a study of CD8+CD57+ T cells in acquired aplastic anemia (dated by TCRdb to about 2018). With regard to the full study: On average, sorted CD4+ and CD8+ cells yielded about 3 ug of extracted DNA, with a range of roughly 0.18 to 30 ug. Healthy donor samples averaged roughly 9.8 million reads for CD4+ and under 12 million for CD8+ cells.

In this study, sorted CD4+ and CD8+ T cells from the blood of healthy subjects and of severe aplastic anemia patients had their TCR repertoires deep-sequenced. Ficoll-Paque density gradient centrifugation was used to isolate peripheral blood mononuclear cells. CD4+ and CD8+ T cells were sorted by FACS or magnetic beads before DNA extraction. The CDR3 covers 13 residues, taking in both the cysteine and the phenylalanine. Only the CDR3 region is kept as DNA, spanning 39 bases read in frame from base 1. Based on the germline V gene (reference sequence), the CDR1 and CDR2 sequences are DFQATT and SNEGSKA. V is clipped by 2 bases and J by 5 bases, and the sequence between their germline boundaries is 13 bases long. Profiling of TCR beta VDJ combinations and CDR3 sequences used genomic DNA as the template. TCR repertoire sequencing was run on an Illumina HiSeq 2000. Processing in the source paper ran as follows. Repertoire assessment relied on Simpson's diversity index, CDR3 size and DJ length profiles, and TRBV/TRBJ rearrangement plots. The immunodominant clone was defined as the most abundant DNA sequence in deep sequencing data. CDR3 amino acid sequences were screened for sharing across subjects and were compared with published repertoires and the VDJdb database. TCRdb cleaned the public reads at Q25 with fastp, built clones with MiXCR and kept in-frame beta chains. Each CDR3 protein gets just one entry, which takes the most common genes and DNA from the rows behind it. The authors' filters were not applied to this entry. A total of 400,000 to 450,000 distinct CDR3 sequences appear in this sample, around 68% of them only once. 4% of the sample belongs to the ten largest clones.

This clonotype was seen at least ten times. Its antigen has not been determined. It has no much larger one-base neighbor in the sample; base qualities were not kept. General findings and caveats noted by the study authors: Between patients and healthy controls, no significant difference in CD8+ Simpson's diversity was found (P=0.060). Nearly 30 CD8+ CDR3 sequences were found in both patients and controls but appeared to be highly expressed in patients and within the immunodominant clones of the patients.

The sequence derives from a human donor in good health, serving as a control. The source material was sorted CD4+, CD8+, or CD8+CD57+ T cells (not recorded which) from PBMCs. This chain is built from TRBV20-1 and TRBJ2-7, with the D call perhaps TRBD1 or TRBD2, as 6 bases match in each case. DNA sequence: TGCAGTGCTAGAAACTGGGGGGCCCACGAGCAGTACTTC. Its protein reads: CSARNWGAHEQYF.